The 19 T cell receptor beta chains in this list originate from one sample, sequenced in a study of blood T cell repertoires in COVID-19. The assay was immunoSEQ multiplex PCR, and TCRdb's table has in-frame clones only and misses some. The sample records some 210,000 clones, roughly four fifths being singletons. Material: PBMCs or T cells enriched from blood (not recorded which). The source of these receptors is a man aged 40-49 years who had recovered from COVID-19.

V usage is TRBV5-8 and J usage is TRBJ1-2; TRBD1 might be the D (5 bases). Trimming took 2 bases from V and 0 from J, leaving 14 bases between them. CDR3 length: 16 residues. The germline CDR1 and CDR2 sequences are SGHTS and YDEGEE. The CDR3 here is CASSFGQGLANYGYTF. The CDR3 nucleotides read TGTGCCAGCAGCTTCGGGCAGGGCCTAGCTAACTATGGCTACACCTTC.

The chain uses TRBV19 and TRBJ1-5, with no clear D. Trimming shortened V by 0 bases and J by 0 bases, and 6 bases separated the two germline ends. The CDR3 is made up of 15 amino acids. CDR1 and CDR2 (germline): LNHDA, SQIVND (reference sequence). Here the CDR3 DNA reads TGTGCCAGTAGTATAGACGGGAATAGCAATCAGCCCCAGCATTTT. It encodes CASSIDGNSNQPQHF.

This clone is a singleton in its sample. J is TRBJ2-7 and V is TRBV6-5; D might be TRBD2 (5 bases). CDR3 size: 15 residues. The germline CDR1 and CDR2 sequences are MNHEY and SVGAGI. Between the trimmed V and J ends, which lost 7 bases and 2 bases, there was a span of 18 bases. CDR3 region: CASTTRAGIAYEQYF. CDR3 coding DNA: TGTGCCAGCACTACTAGGGCAGGAATAGCCTACGAGCAGTACTTC.

The chain employs TRBV5-1 and TRBJ1-2; D unresolved. The CDR3 has 12 residues. The germline V gene encodes CDR1 SGHRS and CDR2 YFSETQ. Trimming took off 1 base at V and 1 base at J, with 2 bases between the two ends. The CDR3 nucleotides are TGCGCCAGCAGCTTGCGTAACTATGGCTACACCTTC. Its translation: CASSLRNYGYTF. Combining the CDR3 with reference TRBV5-1 and TRBJ1-2 gives the whole variable domain KAGVTQTPRYLIKTRGQQVTLSCSPISGHRSVSWYQQTPGQGLQFLFEYFSETQRNKGNFPGRFSGRQFSNSRSEMNVSTLELGDSALYLCASSLRNYGYTFGSGTRLTVV.

This clone was found once. The rearrangement links TRBV4-2 to TRBJ1-2; 11 bases match TRBD1. Germline lookup yields CDR1 LGHNA and CDR2 YNFKEQ. This CDR3 spans 15 amino acids. The V segment lost 1 base and the J segment 4 bases; nucleotides outside the gene matches: 2. For the CDR3, the DNA is TGTGCCAGCAGCCAAGGGACAGGGGGCGGCTATGGCTACACCTTC. Amino acid sequence: CASSQGTGGGYGYTF.

The genes are TRBV19 and TRBJ1-2; possible D gene TRBD1, 6 bases. The CDR3 sequence is 15 residues long. V was trimmed by 3 bases and J by 5 bases, leaving 16 bases between them. Germline values: CDR1 LNHDA, CDR2 SQIVND (reference sequence). CDR3 DNA: TGTGCCAGTAGTATGACTATCACAGGGTTTTATGGCTACACCTTC. It specifies CASSMTITGFYGYTF.

The chain combines TRBV7-9 with TRBJ1-2; no clear D. Germline V gene sequence: CDR1 SEHNR, CDR2 FQNEAQ (reference sequence). V dropped 6 bases and J dropped 8 bases, with 13 bases sitting between them. This CDR3 is 12 amino acids long. For the CDR3, the DNA is TGTGCCAGCAGTCTTAACAGTGTAGGCTACACCTTC. Residues: CASSLNSVGYTF.

The V gene is TRBV11-2, the J gene TRBJ2-1; 10 bases match TRBD2. After removal of 6 bases from V and 8 bases from J, the junction contained 10 bases not matched to a gene. The CDR3 totals 15 residues. CDR1 SGHAT and CDR2 FQNNGV come from the germline V gene. DNA of the CDR3: TGTGCCAGCAGTAATGGACTAGCGGTACTTGATGAGCAGTTCTTC. This encodes CASSNGLAVLDEQFF.

The chain is built from TRBV10-2 and TRBJ2-3, with D perhaps matching TRBD2 (5 bases). CDR3 length: 15 residues. Germline V gives CDR1 WSHSY, CDR2 SAAADI. V lost 4 bases and J lost 0, with 11 bases in between. In nucleotides, the CDR3 is TGCGCCAGCAGTGCCAACGGGATTAGCACAGATACGCAGTATTTT. Its translation: CASSANGISTDTQYF.

V and J are TRBV20-1 and TRBJ2-3; 13 nucleotides align to TRBD2. The germline V gene encodes CDR1 DFQATT and CDR2 SNEGSKA (reference sequence). The CDR3 has 16 residues. J gave up 1 base and V 3 bases, and 4 bases lay outside the gene matches. In nucleotides, the CDR3 is TGCAGTGCTAGTACTAGCGGGGGGGCCGGCACAGATACGCAGTATTTT. Amino acids: CSASTSGGAGTDTQYF.

CDR3 DNA sequence: TGTGCCAGCAGTTCCCAAGAGGGATTATCCTACAATGAGCAGTTCTTC. This translates into CASSSQEGLSYNEQFF. The chain is built from TRBV6-5 and TRBJ2-1; tentative D call: TRBD2 (5 bases). The CDR3 consists of 16 residues. Looked up from germline, CDR1 is MNHEY and CDR2 is SVGAGI. With 4 bases removed from V and 1 base from J, the gap between germline ends came to 14 bases.

This chain joins TRBV28 and TRBJ1-6; no definite D call. CDR3 length equals 13 residues. CDR1 is MDHEN, CDR2 SYDVKM, per germline. The germline V and J ends were trimmed by 6 bases and 10 bases, with 13 bases remaining between them. The CDR3 nucleotides read TGTGCCAGCAGATCAGGAAGCCTATCACCCCTCCACTTT. Protein: CASRSGSLSPLHF.

This clone came up many times. The rearrangement joins TRBV27 to TRBJ2-5; D may be TRBD2 (6 bases). From germline, CDR1 is MNHEY and CDR2 SMNVEV (reference sequence). V was trimmed by 4 bases and J by 9 bases, leaving 15 bases between them. The CDR3 covers 13 residues. The CDR3 DNA reads TGTGCCAGCAGTTCTACCAACCGACTAGCCCAGTACTTC. This gives the protein CASSSTNRLAQYF.

As to this clone: Mismatch with germline at one junction end may stem from a read error. The rearrangement joins TRBV3-1 (or the pseudogene TRBV3-2) to TRBJ1-2, with D possibly being TRBD1 (6 bases). Germline lookup yields CDR1 LGHDT and CDR2 YNNKEL (reference sequence). The CDR3 totals 13 residues. CDR3 loop: CASSQGQQGKAHF. CDR3 nucleotides: TGTGCCAGCAGCCAAGGCCAACAGGGAAAAGCCCACTTC.

The chain is built from TRBV7-9 and TRBJ1-1; 8 bases fit TRBD1. CDR3 length: 16 residues. The J segment lost 1 base and the V segment lost 2 bases, leaving 6 bases of the junction unmatched. Germline loops: CDR1 SEHNR, CDR2 FQNEAQ (reference sequence). The CDR3 nucleotides are TGTGCCAGCAGCTTAAGGTTGGGGACAGGGAACACTGAAGCTTTCTTT. Translation: CASSLRLGTGNTEAFF. Supplemented by reference TRBV7-9 and TRBJ1-1, the full variable domain reads DTGVSQNPRHKITKRGQNVTFRCDPISEHNRLYWYRQTLGQGPEFLTYFQNEAQLEKSRLLSDRFSAERPKGSFSTLEIQRTEQGDSAMYLCASSLRLGTGNTEAFFGQGTRLTVV.

The rearrangement joins TRBV18 to TRBJ1-2; TRBD1 is a possible D gene (6 bases). The germline CDR1 and CDR2 sequences are KGHSH and LQKENI. The CDR3 has 13 residues. The V and J ends lost 2 bases and 8 bases respectively, with 12 bases between them. The CDR3 DNA sequence: TGTGCCAGCTCACCAGGACAGCCGCCAGGCTACACCTTC. Residues: CASSPGQPPGYTF.

This chain uses TRBV29-1 with TRBJ2-1; TRBD2 aligns across 9 bases. The CDR3 has 14 residues. The germline V gene has CDR1 SQVTM and CDR2 ANQGSEA. With V trimmed by 7 bases and J by 4 bases, 8 bases remained unmatched. The CDR3 spells CSATAGLAYNEQFF. The CDR3 DNA follows: TGCAGCGCTACAGCGGGACTAGCTTACAATGAGCAGTTCTTC.

This chain joins TRBV7-9 and TRBJ2-7, with 10 positions matching TRBD1. Germline assignment: CDR1 SEHNR and CDR2 FQNEAQ (reference sequence). The J segment lost 2 bases and the V segment lost 6 bases, leaving 4 bases of the junction unmatched. This CDR3 comprises 14 residues. CDR3 coding DNA: TGTGCCAGCAGTTCGACAGGGGGCACCTACGAGCAGTACTTC. Translating gives CASSSTGGTYEQYF.

This clone was picked up a small number of times. The gene calls are TRBV3-1 (or the pseudogene TRBV3-2) and TRBJ1-4, with 11 bases aligning to TRBD1. The junction had 5 bases not matched to a gene; V was cut back by 4 bases and J by 1 base. There are 17 residues in the CDR3. The germline V gene encodes CDR1 LGHDT and CDR2 YNNKEL (reference sequence). CDR3 amino acids: CASSRRDRGLTNEKLFF. CDR3 DNA sequence: TGTGCCAGCAGCCGACGGGACAGGGGGTTAACTAATGAAAAACTGTTTTTT.